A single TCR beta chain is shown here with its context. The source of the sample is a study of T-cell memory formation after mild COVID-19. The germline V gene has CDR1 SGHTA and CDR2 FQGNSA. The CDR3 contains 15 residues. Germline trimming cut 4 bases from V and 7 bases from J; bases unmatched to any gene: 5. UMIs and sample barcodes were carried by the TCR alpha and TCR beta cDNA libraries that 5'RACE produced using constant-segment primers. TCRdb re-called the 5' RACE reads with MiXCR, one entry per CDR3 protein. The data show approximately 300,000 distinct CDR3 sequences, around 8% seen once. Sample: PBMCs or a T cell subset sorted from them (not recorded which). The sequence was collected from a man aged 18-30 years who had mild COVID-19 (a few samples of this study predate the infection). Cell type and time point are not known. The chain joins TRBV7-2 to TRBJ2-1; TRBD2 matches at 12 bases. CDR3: CASSSSGGAGNEQFF. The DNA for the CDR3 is TGTGCCAGCAGCTCTAGCGGGGGGGCCGGGAATGAGCAGTTCTTC.